This T cell receptor beta chain was sequenced during a study of T cells after yellow fever vaccination. The study, taken as a whole, reports: The secondary response was weaker, and its peak arrived faster, on day 5 versus 15.

Germline V gene lookup returns CDR1 DFQATT and CDR2 SNEGSKA (reference sequence). Trimming cost V 1 base and J 5 bases; bases outside gene matches: 9. This CDR3 contains 16 residues. This clonotype has just a few counts. Its antigen is not identified. The study made its TCR cDNA through 5'RACE template switching. That step introduced a universal primer site along with UMIs. TCRdb re-called the 5' RACE reads with MiXCR, one entry per CDR3 protein. The sample includes 140,000 to 150,000 distinct CDR3 sequences, approximately 6.6% seen only once; the top ten take about 0.6%. The receptor was isolated from a man under 40 who received the YFV17D yellow fever vaccine. The sequencing used CD4+ T cells sorted from PBMCs, collected 10 days after the yellow fever booster vaccination. The chain joins TRBV20-1 to TRBJ2-2; 8 bases map to TRBD1. The CDR3 protein is CSARGFRQGATGELFF. CDR3 DNA sequence: TGCAGTGCTAGAGGTTTTAGGCAGGGGGCGACCGGGGAGCTGTTTTTT.